A selection of T cell receptor beta chains follows, all from one sample in a study of cytomegalovirus exposure and HLA in healthy donors. Clones were read by immunoSEQ multiplex PCR, and TCRdb kept only the in-frame ones, dropping some. Of 95,000 or so clones in the sample, roughly 70% were seen once. Input material: PBMCs. Source of these receptors: a woman in her forties or fifties in good health and CMV-seropositive. Both conserved end residues are part of each CDR3. Fields, in order: clone size, V gene, CDR3 protein. The listing skips clone size in some rows; elsewhere it reads once, few, many or a size class.

size: once; V: TRBV6-5; CDR3: CASSYLHFELNTEAFF
size: .; V: TRBV27; CDR3: CASRIRQKYNEQFF
size: .; V: TRBV27; CDR3: CASSPLGTEAFF
size: .; V: TRBV5-4; CDR3: CASSSPSGGTDTQYF
size: once; V: TRBV28; CDR3: CASSLSGSGNQPQHF
size: .; V: TRBV11-2; CDR3: CASSLGAFYGYTF
size: once; V: TRBV18; CDR3: CASSRTATGRGNQPQHF
size: few; V: TRBV10-3; CDR3: CATSTSGRENEQFF
size: once; V: TRBV5-1; CDR3: CASSPPGQGNTGELFF
size: once; V: TRBV1; CDR3: CTSREGGFLYQETQYF
size: .; V: TRBV28; CDR3: CASSYSGRNQETQYF
size: .; V: TRBV7-2; CDR3: CASSLAGGQVLARDTQYF
size: .; V: TRBV27; CDR3: CASSLGRDGTAGGAFF
size: .; V: TRBV28; CDR3: CASSFHRAPKLGPQETQYF
size: .; V: TRBV6-1; CDR3: CASRDRDRAGNTIYF
size: .; V: TRBV4-1; CDR3: CASSQVLIAGGGNEQFF
size: .; V: TRBV30; CDR3: CAWSKGGPEAFF
size: few; V: TRBV6-5; CDR3: CASGGGRRGDTQYF
size: many; V: TRBV4-3; CDR3: CASSQDLGGHQPQHF